This passage covers 8 T cell receptor beta chains from one sample sequenced in a study of CD8+CD57+ T cells in acquired aplastic anemia. Both TCR beta VDJ combination and CDR3 sequence profiling were carried out. Genomic DNA was the template for this profiling. TCRdb used MiXCR to reprocess the reads, holding one entry per CDR3 protein. This sample has about 160,000 distinct CDR3 sequences, with roughly 45% found just once. Sequenced sample: sorted CD4+, CD8+, or CD8+CD57+ T cells (not recorded which) from PBMCs. Receptor source: a human donor in good health.

The chain employs TRBV7-9 and TRBJ1-5; D unresolved. V gave up 6 bases and J gave up 0 bases, with 6 bases separating them. Germline V gene lookup returns CDR1 SEHNR and CDR2 FQNEAQ (reference sequence). CDR3 length: 13 residues. The CDR3 protein is CASSPYSNQPQHF. Here the CDR3 DNA reads TGTGCCAGCAGTCCTTATAGCAATCAGCCCCAGCATTTT.

The sample holds many counts of this clonotype. The V and J genes are TRBV2 and TRBJ2-7; the D gene is possibly TRBD1 (7 bases). Per the germline V gene, CDR1 is SNHLY and CDR2 is FYNNEI. V was pared by 7 bases and J by 4 bases, with 14 bases between. The CDR3 runs 13 residues. CDR3 in amino acids: CASTWRGLYEQYF. CDR3 DNA sequence: TGTGCCAGCACTTGGAGGGGGCTTTACGAGCAGTACTTC.

The V and J genes are TRBV10-3 and TRBJ1-3; D call uncertain. The CDR3 extends over 14 amino acids. Germline CDR1 and CDR2: ENHRY and SYGVKD. Trimming pared 2 bases from V and 4 bases from J, leaving 9 bases between. The CDR3 protein is CAISERLLGNTIYF. In DNA form, the CDR3 reads TGTGCCATCAGTGAGCGGCTCTTGGGAAACACCATATATTTT.

This clonotype was seen ten or more times. The chain joins TRBV20-1 to TRBJ2-4; D is uncertain. V shed 7 bases and J shed 8 bases, with 18 bases lying between them. Germline V gene lookup returns CDR1 DFQATT and CDR2 SNEGSKA (reference sequence). CDR3 length: 13 residues. CDR3 in DNA: TGCAGTGGTAGCAGTCCTCCAGGAGACATTCAGTACTTC. Encoded protein: CSGSSPPGDIQYF.

This chain connects TRBV4-3 to TRBJ2-7; D might be TRBD1 (5 bases). Germline V gene lookup returns CDR1 LGHNA and CDR2 YSLEER. V was shortened by 5 bases and J by 5 bases, with 13 bases between the two germline ends. The length of the CDR3 is 13 residues. CDR3 amino acids: CASSDSEIDEQYF. DNA for the CDR3: TGCGCCAGCAGCGACAGTGAGATCGACGAGCAGTACTTC.

This clonotype was picked up many times. The genes are TRBV3-1 and TRBJ1-6; 8 bases fit TRBD1. In germline, CDR1 is LGHDT, CDR2 YNNKEL (reference sequence). The V and J ends lost 2 bases and 9 bases, in that order; junction bases with no gene match: 3. The CDR3 covers 14 residues. The CDR3: CASSQRQGASPLHF. The DNA of the CDR3 is TGTGCCAGCAGCCAAAGGCAGGGGGCTTCACCCCTCCACTTT. Complete variable domain (other parts from reference TRBV3-1 and TRBJ1-6): DTAVSQTPKYLVTQMGNDKSIKCEQNLGHDTMYWYKQDSKKFLKIMFSYNNKELIINETVPNRFSPKSPDKAHLNLHINSLELGDSAVYFCASSQRQGASPLHFGNGTRLTVT.

The chain links TRBV25-1 to TRBJ2-7, with no clear D. CDR1 and CDR2 from the germline V gene are MGHDK and SYGVNS. V dropped 11 bases and J dropped 2 bases, with 10 bases sitting between them. This CDR3 contains 11 residues. This CDR3 is CARRGAYEQYF. For the CDR3, the DNA is TGTGCCCGCCGTGGAGCCTACGAGCAGTACTTC.

Turning to this clonotype: One base away lies a much larger clone, so this may be a sequencing read error. No conserved phenylalanine or tryptophan is present at the end of the CDR3, so a read error is the likely explanation. This chain connects TRBV4-1 to TRBJ2-5, with D possibly being TRBD2 (6 bases). Per germline, CDR1 MGHRA and CDR2 YSYEKL. V lost 0 bases and J lost 5, with 16 bases in between. CDR3 length: 16 amino acids. CDR3 sequence reads: CASSQDGGRQFETQYS. DNA of the CDR3: TGCGCCAGCAGCCAAGACGGGGGTAGACAGTTTGAGACCCAGTACTCC.